This TCR beta chain was sequenced during a study of shared clonotypes between healthy human individuals. Study findings and constraints: Non-shared clonotypes showed lower generation probabilities than clonotypes common to all four donors. Shared clonotypes: 4.5% to 5% naive CD4, roughly 4% naive CD8, 2.3% memory CD4, 0.4% memory CD8. Specimens sampled were limited to blood, with tissue repertoires likely differing.

In regard to this clone: What it binds is not known.

This CDR3 has 12 residues. V dropped 5 bases and J dropped 7 bases, with 10 bases sitting between them. Germline V CDR1 and CDR2: MDHEN, SYDVKM. Naive CD8 cells comprised CD45RO-negative, CCR7-positively selected cells, excluding terminally differentiated effector memory CD45RA+ cells. Recent acute infections and vaccinations were absent in the healthy HIV-negative adult donors. Data came from immunoSEQ multiplex PCR; TCRdb stores just in-frame clones and leaves some out. Of hundreds of thousands of clones in the sample, about 98% were seen once. Source material: naive CD8+ T cells sorted from blood. This chain links TRBV28 with TRBJ2-3, with D hard to call. This TCR was recovered from a man aged 25-45 years in good health. CDR3 DNA sequence: TGTGCCAGCAGTCCCGGCGTTTATACGCAGTATTTT. Its protein is CASSPGVYTQYF.